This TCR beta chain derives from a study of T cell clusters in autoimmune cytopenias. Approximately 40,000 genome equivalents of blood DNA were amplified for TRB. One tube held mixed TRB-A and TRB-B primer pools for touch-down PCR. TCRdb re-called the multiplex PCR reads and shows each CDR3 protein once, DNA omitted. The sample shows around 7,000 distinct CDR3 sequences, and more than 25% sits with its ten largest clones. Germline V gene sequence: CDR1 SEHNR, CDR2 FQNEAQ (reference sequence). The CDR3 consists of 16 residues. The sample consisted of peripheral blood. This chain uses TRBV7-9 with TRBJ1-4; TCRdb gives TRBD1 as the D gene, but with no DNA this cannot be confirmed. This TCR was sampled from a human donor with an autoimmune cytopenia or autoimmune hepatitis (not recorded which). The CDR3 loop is CASSLGQGKYNEKLFF.